Listed here are 4 T cell receptor beta chains from one sample, sequenced in a study of T cells after yellow fever vaccination. TCRdb reanalysed the 5' RACE reads using MiXCR and keeps one entry per CDR3 protein. This sample carries about 340,000 distinct CDR3 sequences, roughly 9.4% of them seen once, and the ten largest clones take about 20%. This material consisted of PBMCs, taken on the day of the first yellow fever vaccination. The receptors come from a man younger than 35 who received the YFV17D yellow fever vaccine.

V is TRBV7-9 and J is TRBJ2-3; D is unclear. CDR1 and CDR2 from the germline V gene are SEHNR and FQNEAQ (reference sequence). Deletions cut 5 bases from V and 3 bases from J, with 9 bases between. CDR3 length equals 13 residues. The CDR3 DNA is TGTGCCAGCAGCCATACAGAGACAGATACGCAGTATTTT. The encoded protein is CASSHTETDTQYF.

The rearrangement links TRBV6-2 or TRBV6-3 to TRBJ2-7, with D perhaps being TRBD1 or TRBD2 (5 bases each). CDR1 MNHEY and CDR2 SVGEGT come from the germline V gene. The CDR3 is 13 amino acids. With 2 bases removed from V and 2 bases from J, the gap between germline ends came to 7 bases. The CDR3 sequence is CASSYGTTYEQYV. As DNA, the CDR3 is TGTGCCAGCAGTTACGGGACCACCTACGAGCAGTACGTC.

V usage is TRBV20-1 and J usage is TRBJ1-4; 7 bases are a match to TRBD1. V dropped 6 bases and J dropped 5; count of bases not matched to a gene: 6. CDR1 is DFQATT and CDR2 is SNEGSKA in the germline V gene (reference sequence). The CDR3 has 13 amino acids. The CDR3 reads CSAPGQENEKLFF. CDR3 DNA: TGCAGTGCACCCGGACAGGAGAATGAAAAACTGTTTTTT.

This sequence joins TRBV4-2 and TRBJ1-1; the D gene is possibly TRBD1 (6 bases). CDR3 size: 13 residues. The V gene's germline CDR1 is LGHNA and CDR2 YNFKEQ. V gave up 4 bases and J gave up 6 bases, with 12 bases separating them. CDR3 in amino acids: CASSPLQGSEAFF. In nucleotides, the CDR3 is TGTGCCAGCAGCCCTCTACAGGGCTCTGAAGCTTTCTTT.